The 18 T cell receptor beta chains reported below all come from one sample, sequenced in a study of monozygotic twins with cystic fibrosis. TCRdb's copy holds only in-frame clones and misses some; the assay was immunoSEQ multiplex PCR. Of around 25,000 clones listed, about 91% were seen once; the top ten hold roughly 0.28%. Sequencing was performed on blood. The receptors stem from a girl aged 2-10 years with cystic fibrosis.

The V gene is TRBV5-4, the J gene TRBJ2-3; no firm D call. The CDR3 is 13 residues long. Trimming removed 4 bases from V and 0 bases from J, with 6 bases in between. Germline V lookup: CDR1 SGHNT, CDR2 YYREEE (reference sequence). CDR3 sequence (DNA): TGTGCCAGCAGCGCCACTAGCACAGATACGCAGTATTTT. Amino acid sequence: CASSATSTDTQYF.

The V call is TRBV7-9, the J call TRBJ2-7, with 8 bases aligning to TRBD2. The CDR3 spans 16 residues. Trimming took 3 bases from V and 0 from J; bases not matched to a gene: 7. Germline CDR1 is SEHNR and CDR2 is FQNEAQ (reference sequence). The CDR3: CASSFPGGGSSYEQYF. The CDR3 DNA reads as TGTGCCAGCAGCTTCCCGGGGGGGGGAAGCTCCTACGAGCAGTACTTC.

The J gene is TRBJ2-7, the V gene TRBV9, with D possibly matching TRBD2 (7 bases). The CDR3 has 14 amino acids. The ends were cut back, 0 bases at V and 6 bases at J, with 13 bases in the middle. Looked up from germline, CDR1 is SGDLS and CDR2 is YYNGEE. CDR3 protein: CASSVAGGPTEQYF. In DNA, the CDR3 is TGTGCCAGCAGCGTAGCGGGGGGCCCGACCGAGCAGTACTTC.

The chain recombines TRBV20-1 with TRBJ1-2; TRBD1 might be the D (5 bases). The germline V gene encodes CDR1 DFQATT and CDR2 SNEGSKA (reference sequence). The CDR3 runs to 10 residues. With 6 bases removed from V and 8 bases from J, the gap between germline ends came to 10 bases. CDR3: CSAAGNGYTF. CDR3 DNA: TGCAGTGCAGCAGGGAACGGCTACACCTTC.

The chain is built from TRBV6-5 and TRBJ2-5; 8 bases map to TRBD2. The CDR3 loop spans 13 amino acids. Germline V CDR1 and CDR2: MNHEY, SVGAGI. V trimming: 8 bases; J trimming: 5 bases; junction bases outside the gene matches: 7. CDR3 loop: CASGPGGLETQYF. CDR3 bases: TGTGCCAGCGGGCCGGGGGGGCTGGAGACCCAGTACTTC.

The chain carries TRBV6-1 and TRBJ2-1, with 7 positions matching TRBD2. Germline V gene data show CDR1 as MNHNS and CDR2 as SASEGT. This CDR3 spans 17 amino acids. Unmatched junction bases numbered 8, after V lost 0 bases and J lost 3 bases. This chain's CDR3 is CASSEARLADRYNEQFF. CDR3 coding DNA: TGTGCCAGCAGTGAAGCGCGCCTAGCGGACCGCTACAATGAGCAGTTCTTC.

This clone has just one count. The CDR3 DNA reads as TGCGCCAGCAGCTTGCTAGGAAATGAAAAACTGTTTTTT. Translated: CASSLLGNEKLFF. This chain uses TRBV5-1 with TRBJ1-4, with D uncertain. The germline gives CDR1 SGHRS, CDR2 YFSETQ. The V gene lost 1 base and the J gene lost 5 bases, with 6 bases spanning the gap. The CDR3 spans 13 residues.

The chain is built from TRBV2 and TRBJ2-7; D is possibly TRBD2 (6 bases). Germline CDR1 is SNHLY and CDR2 is FYNNEI. Between the trimmed V and J ends, which lost 0 bases and 3 bases, there was a span of 15 bases. CDR3 length: 16 residues. This CDR3 is CASSEAEGTGIYEQYF. CDR3 nucleotides: TGTGCCAGCAGTGAAGCGGAGGGGACGGGGATCTACGAGCAGTACTTC.

V is TRBV2 and J is TRBJ2-7; perhaps TRBD2 as D (5 bases). Germline values: CDR1 SNHLY, CDR2 FYNNEI. The V gene lost 3 bases and the J gene lost 4 bases, with 19 bases spanning the gap. The CDR3 loop spans 16 amino acids. The CDR3 loop reads CASSDPDRSRGYEQYF. In DNA form, the CDR3 reads TGTGCCAGCAGTGACCCCGACCGGTCCAGAGGGTACGAGCAGTACTTC.

This sequence joins TRBV30 and TRBJ2-7, with D possibly being TRBD1 (5 bases). CDR1 is GTSNPN and CDR2 is SVGIG in the germline V gene (reference sequence). The CDR3 runs to 12 residues. V gave up 4 bases and J gave up 6 bases, with 13 bases separating them. CDR3 sequence reads: CAWKDNLSEQYF. The CDR3 bases are TGTGCCTGGAAGGACAACCTCTCCGAGCAGTACTTC.

V gene TRBV7-9 combines with J gene TRBJ2-7; no reliable D call. V was clipped by 8 bases and J by 4 bases, with 12 bases between them. The CDR3 runs to 12 residues. The germline V gene encodes CDR1 SEHNR and CDR2 FQNEAQ (reference sequence). CDR3 in amino acids: CASSQTLYEQYF. The CDR3 bases are TGTGCCAGCTCCCAGACACTATACGAGCAGTACTTC.

The chain joins TRBV5-1 to TRBJ1-2; D may be TRBD1 (5 bases). V dropped 1 base and J dropped 4 bases, with 11 bases sitting between them. Germline V lookup: CDR1 SGHRS, CDR2 YFSETQ. The CDR3 spans 14 residues. DNA for the CDR3: TGCGCCAGCAGCTTGTGGTCCGGGGGCTATGGCTACACCTTC. It is translated as CASSLWSGGYGYTF.

The chain joins TRBV2 to TRBJ1-5, with 8 bases matching TRBD1. With 7 bases clipped from V and 1 base from J, the junction kept 6 bases outside the gene matches. Looked up from germline, CDR1 is SNHLY and CDR2 is FYNNEI. CDR3 length equals 15 residues. The DNA for the CDR3 is TGTGCCAGCATAAAGGACAGGGTGAGCAATCAGCCCCAGCATTTT. Protein sequence: CASIKDRVSNQPQHF.

This chain joins TRBV15 and TRBJ2-7; D might be TRBD2 (5 bases). Germline V gene sequence: CDR1 LNHNV, CDR2 YYDKDF (reference sequence). The CDR3 contains 16 residues. Trimming shortened V by 0 bases and J by 0 bases, and 12 bases separated the two germline ends. CDR3 region: CATSRDSAGGSYEQYF. In nucleotides, the CDR3 is TGTGCCACCAGCAGAGATTCGGCGGGTGGCTCCTACGAGCAGTACTTC.

The chain couples TRBV27 to TRBJ2-5; the D is unclear. The CDR3 covers 14 residues. The germline V gene encodes CDR1 MNHEY and CDR2 SMNVEV (reference sequence). V was pared by 5 bases and J by 7 bases, with 17 bases between. The CDR3 DNA is TGTGCCAGCAGTCCCCCAAGGACCCCGGGGACCCAGTACTTC. Its translation: CASSPPRTPGTQYF.

J is TRBJ2-1 and V is TRBV7-2; D gene uncertain. This CDR3 contains 13 residues. CDR1 is SGHTA and CDR2 is FQGNSA in the germline V gene. V was clipped by 1 base and J by 4 bases, with 5 bases between them. The CDR3 reads CASSLGEYNEQFF. The CDR3 DNA follows: TGTGCCAGCAGCTTAGGGGAATACAATGAGCAGTTCTTC.

This clone is a singleton in its sample. The chain joins TRBV30 to TRBJ2-7; 10 bases line up with TRBD2. The V and J ends lost 3 bases and 3 bases, in that order; junction bases with no gene match: 14. This CDR3 has 17 residues. Germline loops: CDR1 GTSNPN, CDR2 SVGIG (reference sequence). CDR3 residues: CAWRPERGGRKLYEQYF. Written as DNA, the CDR3 is TGTGCCTGGAGGCCAGAGCGGGGGGGCCGAAAGCTCTACGAGCAGTACTTC.

This clone was observed once. This chain joins TRBV11-2 and TRBJ1-2; D is possibly TRBD1 (5 bases). This CDR3 region has 16 residues. The germline V gene encodes CDR1 SGHAT and CDR2 FQNNGV. V dropped 0 bases and J dropped 0 bases, with 11 bases sitting between them. CDR3 region: CASSLEGVLANYGYTF. In nucleotides, the CDR3 is TGTGCCAGCAGCTTAGAAGGGGTCCTAGCTAACTATGGCTACACCTTC.